The 25 T cell receptor beta chains below all came from one sample that was sequenced in a study of identical twins. One entry per CDR3 protein results from TCRdb running MiXCR on the 5' RACE reads. The sample gives 250,000 to 300,000 distinct CDR3 sequences, roughly 9.8% of which show up once; 6% to 8.5% is in the top ten. The same data also went into a second study, on yellow fever vaccine responses in identical twins.

The sample consisted of CD8+ T cells sorted from blood. These receptors were taken from a woman aged 18-35 years in good health.

Ten or more counts support this clonotype. J is TRBJ2-7 and V is TRBV12-3 or TRBV12-4, with TRBD2 identical over 10 bases. Trimming at V came to 4 bases and at J to 2 bases, leaving 2 bases not matched to a gene. CDR3 length equals 14 residues. The CDR3 nucleotides are TGTGCCAGCAGTTCACTAGCGGGACCCTACGAGCAGTACTTC. It yields the protein CASSSLAGPYEQYF.

The chain recombines TRBV29-1 with TRBJ2-7; 9 nucleotides line up with TRBD2. The CDR3 spans 13 residues. Germline CDR1 is SQVTM and CDR2 is ANQGSEA. The junction had 7 bases not matched to a gene; V was cut back by 7 bases and J by 3 bases. The CDR3 spells CSAGSGSLYEQYF. CDR3 DNA sequence: TGCAGCGCCGGTAGCGGGAGCCTCTACGAGCAGTACTTC.

This clonotype was counted a few times. The V and J genes are TRBV5-1 and TRBJ2-7, with 10 bases matching TRBD1. The V segment lost 4 bases and the J segment 6 bases; nucleotides outside the gene matches: 4. This CDR3 spans 13 amino acids. CDR1 is SGHRS and CDR2 is YFSETQ in the germline V gene. The CDR3 region has the DNA TGCGCCAGCAGCGCGGGACAGGGGATCGAGCAGTACTTC. This sequence encodes CASSAGQGIEQYF.

J is TRBJ2-3 and V is TRBV25-1, with 11 bases identical to TRBD2. The germline CDR1 and CDR2 sequences are MGHDK and SYGVNS. The CDR3 covers 15 residues. V was clipped by 6 bases and J by 5 bases; unmatched bases: 7. The CDR3 loop reads CASSQLAGVGDTQYF. The CDR3 DNA follows: TGTGCCAGCAGCCAACTAGCGGGAGTCGGAGATACGCAGTATTTT.

The chain has TRBV7-9 and TRBJ2-3; TRBD2 agrees at 10 bases. V was pared by 4 bases and J by 4 bases, with 8 bases of the junction left unmatched. CDR1 SEHNR and CDR2 FQNEAQ come from the germline V gene (reference sequence). This CDR3 contains 16 residues. The CDR3 protein is CASSSVPSGRADTQYF. CDR3 in DNA: TGTGCCAGCAGCTCAGTACCTAGCGGGAGAGCAGATACGCAGTATTTT.

This clonotype has just one count. The chain links TRBV28 to TRBJ2-6; D not resolved. V lost 6 bases, J lost 0 bases, and 9 bases lay in between. CDR1 is MDHEN and CDR2 is SYDVKM in the germline V gene. CDR3 length equals 15 residues. CDR3 sequence: CASSPLLSGANVLTF. CDR3 DNA sequence: TGTGCCAGCAGCCCGTTACTCTCTGGGGCCAACGTCCTGACTTTC.

The sample holds many counts of this clonotype. The gene calls are TRBV7-9 and TRBJ2-2; D is undetermined. Germline-derived CDR1 and CDR2 are SEHNR and FQNEAQ (reference sequence). Trimming took 7 bases from V and 4 from J, leaving 7 bases between them. This CDR3 has 12 residues. CDR3 sequence reads: CASTRFTGELFF. The CDR3 bases are TGTGCCAGCACCCGTTTCACCGGGGAGCTGTTTTTT.

This clonotype was seen only a few times. The genes are TRBV5-8 and TRBJ2-1; 11 bases line up with TRBD2. Germline lookup yields CDR1 SGHTS and CDR2 YDEGEE. The ends lost 1 base at V and 6 bases at J; junction bases unmatched: 9. The CDR3 is 17 residues long. The CDR3 protein is CASSLSPLAGGVNEQFF. CDR3 coding DNA: TGTGCCAGCAGCTTGAGTCCCCTAGCGGGAGGTGTCAATGAGCAGTTCTTC.

This clonotype was detected ten times or more. The genes are TRBV24-1 and TRBJ2-1; perhaps TRBD2 as D (6 bases). V lost 7 bases to trimming and J lost 3 bases, with 15 bases between them. The germline gives CDR1 KGHDR, CDR2 SFDVKD. The CDR3 is 15 amino acids. CDR3 in amino acids: CATSHGGTDYNEQFF. The CDR3 DNA sequence: TGTGCCACCAGCCATGGGGGGACGGACTACAATGAGCAGTTCTTC.

This clonotype was seen repeatedly, ten times or more. The V gene is TRBV29-1, the J gene TRBJ2-5; either TRBD1 or TRBD2 may supply D (5 bases each). This CDR3 has 14 amino acids. The germline CDR1 and CDR2 sequences are SQVTM and ANQGSEA. For the CDR3, the DNA is TGCAGTGCCCGGATAGTGGGACGGCAAGAGACCCAGTACTTC. This encodes CSARIVGRQETQYF. Looking up the rest from reference TRBV29-1 and TRBJ2-5 gives the full variable domain: SAVISQKPSRDICQRGTSLTIQCQVDSQVTMMFWYRQQPGQSLTLIATANQGSEATYESGFVIDKFPISRPNLTFSTLTVSNMSPEDSSIYLCSARIVGRQETQYFGPGTRLLVL.

The chain has TRBV3-1 and TRBJ1-1; D is ambiguous. Germline-derived CDR1 and CDR2 are LGHDT and YNNKEL (reference sequence). The CDR3 loop spans 14 amino acids. V was cut by 0 bases and J by 5 bases, with 10 bases left in between. The CDR3 spells CASSQDFGRTEAFF. The CDR3 DNA reads as TGTGCCAGCAGCCAAGATTTCGGTCGGACTGAAGCTTTCTTT.

This clonotype has a count of ten or more. The rearrangement joins TRBV6-5 to TRBJ2-3; D is undetermined. This CDR3 region has 13 residues. V was pared by 3 bases and J by 1 base, with 5 bases between. Germline values: CDR1 MNHEY, CDR2 SVGAGI. In nucleotides, the CDR3 is TGTGCCAGCAGTTATATTGGCACAGATACGCAGTATTTT. Translating gives CASSYIGTDTQYF.

The table lists this clonotype with many counts. V gene TRBV20-1 combines with J gene TRBJ2-7, with unresolved D. This CDR3 region has 16 residues. The V and J ends lost 6 bases and 0 bases respectively, with 21 bases between them. CDR1 is DFQATT, CDR2 SNEGSKA, per germline (reference sequence). The CDR3 loop is CSARAPPPNGSYEQYF. The DNA for the CDR3 is TGCAGTGCCCGGGCCCCTCCGCCAAATGGCTCCTACGAGCAGTACTTC.

This clonotype was detected ten times or more. This chain joins TRBV29-1 and TRBJ2-5, with 9 bases that match TRBD2. Germline CDR1 SQVTM, CDR2 ANQGSEA. There are 13 residues in the CDR3. The V and J ends lost 6 bases and 0 bases, in that order; junction bases with no gene match: 2. CDR3 nucleotides: TGCAGCGTCCCTAGCGGGAACCAAGAGACCCAGTACTTC. As protein: CSVPSGNQETQYF.

There are many counts of this clonotype. The chain joins TRBV5-1 to TRBJ2-7, with 9 bases aligning to TRBD1. After removal of 5 bases from V and 4 bases from J, the junction contained 13 bases not matched to a gene. The CDR3 length is 16 residues. The germline CDR1 and CDR2 sequences are SGHRS and YFSETQ. The DNA of the CDR3 is TGCGCCAGCAGGGTGAGAACAGGGGGCAATGGGTACGAGCAGTACTTC. This codes for CASRVRTGGNGYEQYF. Full variable domain (rest looked up from reference TRBV5-1 and TRBJ2-7): KAGVTQTPRYLIKTRGQQVTLSCSPISGHRSVSWYQQTPGQGLQFLFEYFSETQRNKGNFPGRFSGRQFSNSRSEMNVSTLELGDSALYLCASRVRTGGNGYEQYFGPGTRLTVT.

This clonotype has just a few counts. This chain joins TRBV19 and TRBJ2-1; TRBD2 matches 10 bases. This CDR3 has 14 residues. V trimming: 3 bases; J trimming: 9 bases; junction bases outside the gene matches: 5. Per germline, CDR1 LNHDA and CDR2 SQIVND (reference sequence). The CDR3 region has the DNA TGTGCCAGTAGTATTCTAGCGGGAGACGGTGAGCAGTTCTTC. It encodes CASSILAGDGEQFF.

The rearrangement joins TRBV7-9 to TRBJ2-1; 12 bases agree with TRBD2. The junction had 7 bases not matched to a gene; V was cut back by 5 bases and J by 5 bases. CDR3 size: 16 residues. Germline CDR1 is SEHNR and CDR2 is FQNEAQ (reference sequence). The CDR3 loop is CASSKTSGRKDNEQFF. For the CDR3, the DNA is TGTGCCAGCAGCAAGACTAGCGGGAGAAAAGACAATGAGCAGTTCTTC.

This clonotype has more than one count but fewer than ten. This chain joins TRBV6-5 and TRBJ2-3; no definite D call. V was pared by 2 bases and J by 0 bases, with 9 bases between. Germline loops: CDR1 MNHEY, CDR2 SVGAGI. There are 15 residues in the CDR3. The CDR3 spells CASSYGLGSTDTQYF. The CDR3 coding sequence is TGTGCCAGCAGTTACGGGTTAGGTAGCACAGATACGCAGTATTTT.

This clonotype has just a few counts. The chain joins TRBV24-1 to TRBJ2-4, with D possibly called TRBD1 or TRBD2 (5 bases each). V was cut by 4 bases and J by 6 bases, with 12 bases left in between. Germline V lookup: CDR1 KGHDR, CDR2 SFDVKD. CDR3 length: 14 amino acids. The CDR3 protein is CATSETQAGNIQYF. CDR3 sequence (DNA): TGTGCCACCAGTGAAACACAGGCGGGAAACATTCAGTACTTC.

This clonotype was observed many times. The CDR3 DNA reads as TGTGCCAGCAGCTTAGCGGGACAGGGGAAGGACGATGAGCAGTTCTTC. It translates to CASSLAGQGKDDEQFF. The rearrangement uses TRBV7-9 and TRBJ2-1; 10 nucleotides agree with TRBD1. With V trimmed by 0 bases and J by 8 bases, 7 bases remained unmatched. This CDR3 is 16 amino acids long. Germline assignment: CDR1 SEHNR and CDR2 FQNEAQ (reference sequence).

The rearrangement joins TRBV28 to TRBJ2-7; perhaps D is TRBD1 or TRBD2 (5 bases each). Trimming took 5 bases from V and 0 from J, leaving 14 bases between them. This CDR3 is 15 amino acids long. The germline CDR1 and CDR2 sequences are MDHEN and SYDVKM. The chain's CDR3 is CASSPHRDGSYEQYF. CDR3 DNA: TGTGCCAGCAGTCCCCACCGGGACGGCTCCTACGAGCAGTACTTC.

This rearrangement joins TRBV25-1 to TRBJ2-1; D possibly matches TRBD1 or TRBD2 (5 bases each). Germline CDR1 is MGHDK and CDR2 is SYGVNS. V lost 8 bases to trimming and J lost 10 bases, with 18 bases between them. This CDR3 contains 13 residues. The CDR3 DNA follows: TGTGCCAGCGGCCCCCGGGGCGAGGACGAGCAGTTCTTC. This codes for CASGPRGEDEQFF.

There are many counts of this clonotype. The J gene is TRBJ1-1, the V gene TRBV4-3; D might be TRBD1 (5 bases). The CDR3 loop spans 13 amino acids. The germline V gene has CDR1 LGHNA and CDR2 YSLEER. Trimming left V 1 base short and J 4 bases short, with 7 bases between. Here the CDR3 reads CASSQVGGTEAFF. The CDR3 region has the DNA TGCGCCAGCAGCCAAGTCGGGGGCACTGAAGCTTTCTTT.

The CDR3 DNA reads as TGTGCCAGCAGCTCGCTGGCGGGATCCCTCCACTTT. Translation: CASSSLAGSLHF. The rearrangement uses TRBV27 and TRBJ1-6, with D uncertain. V was shortened by 6 bases and J by 14 bases, with 14 bases between the two germline ends. Germline V CDR1 and CDR2: MNHEY, SMNVEV (reference sequence). CDR3 size: 12 residues.

The rearrangement joins TRBV4-3 to TRBJ2-7; D is uncertain. Trimming stripped 1 base from V and 0 bases from J, with 16 bases between. From germline, CDR1 is LGHNA and CDR2 YSLEER. The CDR3 loop spans 17 amino acids. The CDR3 spells CASSQGPEALGSYEQYF. CDR3 DNA sequence: TGCGCCAGCAGCCAAGGGCCGGAAGCGCTTGGCTCCTACGAGCAGTACTTC.